This record covers a single TCR beta chain. This specimen comes from a study of blood T cell repertoires in COVID-19. Study-wide background: COVID-19 samples from acute and convalescent phases originated in the United States, Italy and Spain. Sample material is recorded as cDNA or gDNA derived from T cells, B-cell-depleted T cells, or PBMCs.

Seattle researchers signed up patients amid active infection and tracked them longitudinally. Data came from immunoSEQ multiplex PCR; TCRdb stores just in-frame clones and leaves some out. The data hold some 260,000 clones, with over 70% observed a single time. Trimming removed 0 bases from V and 8 bases from J; junction bases left unmatched: 0. Germline V gives CDR1 SGHNT, CDR2 YYREEE (reference sequence). The CDR3 is made up of 14 amino acids. This TCR was sampled from a woman aged 65 to 85 with COVID-19, enrolled during active disease. The rearrangement links TRBV5-4 to TRBJ1-6, with TRBD1 identical over 9 bases. Material for sequencing was peripheral blood. The CDR3 nucleotides read TGTGCCAGCAGCTTGGGGACAGGGGATTCACCCCTCCACTTT. This gives the protein CASSLGTGDSPLHF.